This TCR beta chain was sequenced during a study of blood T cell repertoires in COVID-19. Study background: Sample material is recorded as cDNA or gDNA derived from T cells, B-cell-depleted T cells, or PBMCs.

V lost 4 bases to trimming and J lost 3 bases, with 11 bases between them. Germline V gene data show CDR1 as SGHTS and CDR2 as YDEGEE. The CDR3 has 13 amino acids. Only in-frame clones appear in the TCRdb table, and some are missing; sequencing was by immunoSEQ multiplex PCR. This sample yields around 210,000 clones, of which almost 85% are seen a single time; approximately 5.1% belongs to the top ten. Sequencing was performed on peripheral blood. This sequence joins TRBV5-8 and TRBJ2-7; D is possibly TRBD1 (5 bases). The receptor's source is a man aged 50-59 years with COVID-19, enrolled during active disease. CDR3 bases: TGTGCCAGCAGCCGGCGGCAGGGCTACGAGCAGTACTTC. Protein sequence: CASSRRQGYEQYF.